The 11 T cell receptor beta chains given below trace back to one sample, sequenced in a study of blood T cell repertoires in COVID-19. Sequencing used immunoSEQ multiplex PCR; TCRdb keeps in-frame clones, though not all of them. The table records approximately 92,000 clones, roughly 85% of them present only once. Sequencing was done on a sample of peripheral blood. The source is a woman aged 60-70 years with COVID-19, enrolled during active disease.

The CDR3, as DNA: TGCGCCAGCAGTTCTTGGGGCGGGGGGGCTCTGCCGGGCGGTGAGCAGTTCTTC. Translated: CASSSWGGGALPGGEQFF. This chain uses TRBV10-1 with TRBJ2-1, with 9 positions matching TRBD2. This CDR3 spans 18 amino acids. The germline CDR1 and CDR2 sequences are WNHNN and SYGVQD (reference sequence). The V and J ends lost 5 bases and 9 bases, in that order; junction bases with no gene match: 20.

This clone was found a few times. The chain links TRBV19 to TRBJ2-5; D unresolved. This CDR3 has 14 residues. Trimming took off 7 bases at V and 5 bases at J, with 17 bases between the two ends. Germline assignment: CDR1 LNHDA and CDR2 SQIVND (reference sequence). Here the CDR3 reads CASKVAPTGETQYF. Here the CDR3 DNA reads TGTGCCAGTAAGGTCGCGCCGACCGGGGAGACCCAGTACTTC.

V and J are TRBV2 and TRBJ1-5; TRBD1 is a possible D gene (6 bases). Trimming took 6 bases from V and 6 from J, leaving 15 bases between them. The CDR3 covers 14 residues. In germline, CDR1 is SNHLY, CDR2 FYNNEI. CDR3 coding DNA: TGTGCCAGCAGGGGGGGGGCCTTATCTCAGCCCCAGCATTTT. Amino acid sequence: CASRGGALSQPQHF.

This rearrangement joins TRBV9 to TRBJ2-2, with D maybe TRBD1 (5 bases). Germline loops: CDR1 SGDLS, CDR2 YYNGEE. The CDR3 extends over 13 amino acids. V lost 3 bases and J 5 bases, leaving 8 bases between the germline ends. CDR3 loop: CASSDRQTGELFF. The CDR3 DNA sequence: TGTGCCAGCAGCGACCGACAGACCGGGGAGCTGTTTTTT.

This chain connects TRBV30 to TRBJ1-5; D may be TRBD1 (5 bases). Looked up from germline, CDR1 is GTSNPN and CDR2 is SVGIG (reference sequence). V lost 0 bases and J lost 5, with 8 bases in between. This CDR3 is 13 amino acids long. The CDR3 protein is CAWSVREDQPQHF. CDR3 in DNA: TGTGCCTGGAGTGTCAGGGAGGATCAGCCCCAGCATTTT.

This sequence joins TRBV18 and TRBJ1-4; D call uncertain. Germline V gene sequence: CDR1 KGHSH, CDR2 LQKENI. The CDR3 sequence is 15 residues long. Trimming left V 3 bases short and J 0 bases short, with 8 bases between. In nucleotides, the CDR3 is TGTGCCAGCTCACCGAGGATCGCAACTAATGAAAAACTGTTTTTT. It is translated as CASSPRIATNEKLFF.

V and J are TRBV5-1 and TRBJ2-7, with TRBD2 identical over 8 bases. Germline loops: CDR1 SGHRS, CDR2 YFSETQ. J gave up 2 bases and V 8 bases, and 6 bases lay outside the gene matches. The CDR3 runs 13 residues. The CDR3 is CASGRRGAYEQYF. CDR3 in DNA: TGCGCCAGTGGACGGCGGGGGGCCTACGAGCAGTACTTC.

The genes are TRBV28 and TRBJ1-4; TRBD1 agrees at 10 bases. Looked up from germline, CDR1 is MDHEN and CDR2 is SYDVKM. The CDR3 spans 14 residues. The V and J ends lost 7 bases and 8 bases, in that order; junction bases with no gene match: 7. The CDR3 protein is CASKRQGAGEKLFF. CDR3 bases: TGTGCCAGCAAAAGACAGGGGGCGGGCGAAAAACTGTTTTTT.

The V and J genes are TRBV18 and TRBJ2-4; possible D gene TRBD2, 5 bases. V was cut by 3 bases and J by 3 bases, with 18 bases left in between. Germline V gives CDR1 KGHSH, CDR2 LQKENI. The CDR3 is 17 residues long. This CDR3 is CASSPLPTTIYKNIQYF. In DNA form, the CDR3 reads TGTGCCAGCTCACCTCTCCCGACTACTATATACAAAAACATTCAGTACTTC.

The chain recombines TRBV9 with TRBJ1-5; 7 nucleotides agree with TRBD1. The ends lost 0 bases at V and 6 bases at J; junction bases unmatched: 3. The CDR3 runs to 14 residues. CDR1 and CDR2 (germline): SGDLS, YYNGEE. CDR3 sequence reads: CASSVGQGSQPQHF. In DNA form, the CDR3 reads TGTGCCAGCAGCGTAGGACAGGGATCTCAGCCCCAGCATTTT.

This clone was seen more than once but under ten times. The chain links TRBV2 to TRBJ1-2; 7 nucleotides agree with TRBD1. This CDR3 is built from 15 residues. Looked up from germline, CDR1 is SNHLY and CDR2 is FYNNEI. The ends lost 5 bases at V and 2 bases at J; junction bases unmatched: 8. The CDR3 loop reads CASSQNRGQNYGYTF. The CDR3 DNA reads as TGTGCCAGCAGTCAGAATAGGGGACAGAACTATGGCTACACCTTC.